Listed below are T cell receptor beta chains from one sample, sequenced in a study of blood T cell repertoires in COVID-19. The assay was immunoSEQ multiplex PCR, and TCRdb's table has in-frame clones only and misses some. The table lists under 200,000 clones, over 80% of them singletons. Sequences were obtained from peripheral blood. The receptors were gathered from an older woman with COVID-19, enrolled during active disease. CDR3s include the opening cysteine and the closing phenylalanine or tryptophan. The order of the fields is clone size, D gene, J gene, V gene, CDR3 protein, CDR3 DNA. A D gene is named only where the DNA matches it firmly. Clone size is not always given. Where it is, it says once, few, many or a class for expanded clones.

size: -
D: -
J: TRBJ1-2
V: TRBV5-6
CDR3: CASSLAGESANYGYTF
DNA: TGTGCCAGCAGCTTGGCAGGGGAGTCCGCTAACTATGGCTACACCTTC

size: -
D: -
J: TRBJ1-5
V: TRBV7-9
CDR3: CASSLVGGPQHF
DNA: TGTGCCAGCAGCTTAGTGGGAGGACCCCAGCATTTT

size: -
D: -
J: TRBJ2-2
V: TRBV4-1
CDR3: CASRLRQANTGELFF
DNA: TGCGCCAGCAGACTAAGACAGGCGAACACCGGGGAGCTGTTTTTT

size: -
D: -
J: TRBJ1-4
V: TRBV19
CDR3: CASSIRGEKLFF
DNA: TGTGCCAGTAGTATCAGGGGCGAAAAACTGTTTTTT

size: -
D: TRBD2
J: TRBJ2-1
V: TRBV28
CDR3: CASSTTSEIDNEQFF
DNA: TGTGCCAGCAGTACCACTAGCGAGATAGACAATGAGCAGTTCTTC

size: -
D: -
J: TRBJ1-3
V: TRBV9
CDR3: CASSIQTGRSGNTIYF
DNA: TGTGCCAGCAGCATACAAACAGGGCGCTCTGGAAACACCATATATTTT

size: -
D: TRBD2
J: TRBJ2-1
V: TRBV5-1
CDR3: CASSLPRGVLNEQFF
DNA: TGCGCCAGCAGCTTGCCGCGGGGGGTCCTCAATGAGCAGTTCTTC

size: -
D: TRBD2
J: TRBJ2-7
V: TRBV6-2/TRBV6-3
CDR3: CASSTQTSGRYEQYF
DNA: TGTGCCAGCAGTACCCAGACTAGCGGGAGGTACGAGCAGTACTTC

size: once
D: TRBD1
J: TRBJ2-7
V: TRBV29-1
CDR3: CRAPGTEIAHEQYF
DNA: TGCAGGGCCCCCGGGACAGAGATCGCCCACGAGCAGTACTTC

size: few
D: TRBD1
J: TRBJ1-2
V: TRBV4-2
CDR3: CATTLTGSGYTF
DNA: TGTGCCACCACTTTGACAGGGAGTGGCTACACCTTC

size: -
D: TRBD2
J: TRBJ2-3
V: TRBV11-2
CDR3: CASSLEGSGSPDTQYF
DNA: TGTGCCAGCAGCTTAGAAGGTAGCGGGAGCCCAGATACGCAGTATTTT

size: -
D: TRBD2
J: TRBJ2-2
V: TRBV5-1
CDR3: CASSPRVAGNTGELFF
DNA: TGCGCCAGCAGCCCTCGGGTAGCGGGTAACACCGGGGAGCTGTTTTTT

size: -
D: TRBD2
J: TRBJ2-2
V: TRBV10-3
CDR3: CAISESGLAGAYTGELFF
DNA: TGTGCCATCAGTGAGTCGGGACTAGCGGGGGCTTACACCGGGGAGCTGTTTTTT

size: -
D: TRBD1
J: TRBJ1-2
V: TRBV7-8
CDR3: CASSLLQGNYGYTF
DNA: TGTGCCAGCAGCCTACTACAGGGGAACTATGGCTACACCTTC

size: -
D: TRBD1
J: TRBJ1-3
V: TRBV9
CDR3: CASSVVERGPGNTIYF
DNA: TGTGCCAGCAGCGTAGTAGAAAGGGGGCCTGGAAACACCATATATTTT

size: few
D: -
J: TRBJ2-1
V: TRBV2
CDR3: CASSPQPQANEQFF
DNA: TGTGCCAGCAGTCCCCAGCCCCAGGCTAATGAGCAGTTCTTC

size: -
D: TRBD2
J: TRBJ2-7
V: TRBV7-2
CDR3: CASSYRTSGSYEQYF
DNA: TGTGCCAGCAGCTATAGGACTAGCGGCTCCTACGAGCAGTACTTC

size: -
D: TRBD2
J: TRBJ2-5
V: TRBV10-2
CDR3: CASSESGRATETQYF
DNA: TGCGCCAGCAGTGAGAGCGGGAGGGCCACAGAGACCCAGTACTTC

size: -
D: TRBD1
J: TRBJ1-1
V: TRBV7-8
CDR3: CASRSRFEGQGPLNTEAFF
DNA: TGTGCCAGCAGATCCCGGTTTGAGGGACAGGGGCCTTTGAACACTGAAGCTTTCTTT

size: once
D: -
J: TRBJ2-3
V: TRBV7-8
CDR3: CASSSALSSDTQYF
DNA: TGTGCCAGCAGCTCCGCTTTGAGTTCAGATACGCAGTATTTT

size: -
D: TRBD1
J: TRBJ2-1
V: TRBV7-2
CDR3: CASSPDRVRYNEQFF
DNA: TGTGCCAGCAGCCCCGACAGGGTTCGGTACAATGAGCAGTTCTTC

size: -
D: TRBD1
J: TRBJ1-2
V: TRBV27
CDR3: CASSSDTGGAGYGYTF
DNA: TGTGCCAGCAGTTCCGACACAGGGGGCGCAGGGTATGGCTACACCTTC

size: -
D: TRBD1
J: TRBJ1-6
V: TRBV6-5
CDR3: CASRKTGDLSPLHF
DNA: TGTGCCAGCAGGAAGACAGGGGACCTATCACCCCTCCACTTT

size: -
D: TRBD1
J: TRBJ2-3
V: TRBV7-9
CDR3: CASSSTGTVADTQYF
DNA: TGTGCCAGCAGCTCAACCGGGACAGTAGCAGATACGCAGTATTTT